The rows below give T cell receptor beta chains drawn from one sample of a study of Graves' ophthalmopathy and Graves' hyperthyroidism. TCRdb re-derived calls from the multiplex PCR reads in MiXCR, one entry per CDR3 protein. The sample consists of roughly 600,000 distinct CDR3 sequences, approximately 35% of them appearing once. Sequencing was carried out using peripheral blood or thyroid tissue (not recorded which). These receptors were collected from an adult man with Graves' hyperthyroidism. The conserved cysteine and the conserved F or W are not part of the CDR3 here. Fields, in order: V gene, clone size, CDR3 protein. Size is stated for part of the rows, as once, few or many counts, or as a class when the clone is expanded.

>TRBV19|NA
ASSLRGGGRFTDTQY
>TRBV11-2|many
ASRGTSGRETYEQY
>TRBV4-2|many
ASSLERRRNTEAF
>TRBV24-1|many
ATSDLKRGWQETQY
>TRBV12-3/TRBV12-4|NA
ASVARQGLEQY
>TRBV12-3/TRBV12-4|many
ASSPELRGGEAF
>TRBV6-1|many
ASNWLGVDSPLH
>TRBV7-2|NA
ASSPWTSGRLRNEQF
>TRBV29-1|once
SVERGGQETQY
>TRBV12-3/TRBV12-4|NA
ASSFGRLASSYEQY
>TRBV7-2|NA
ASSSGLAGEGNTIY
>TRBV18|NA
ASSPPGRDTQY
>TRBV7-3|NA
ASSTGGDPIYEH
>TRBV27|few
ASRTAGQGSYEQY
>TRBV14|NA
ASSQDADWNAEAF
>TRBV7-2|NA
ASSLAPRGATEAF
>TRBV20-1|many
SVGAGANQETQY
>TRBV19|NA
ASSIPGATAGELF
>TRBV29-1|NA
SVELPQAGYNEQF
>TRBV2|NA
ATISGQGNTGELF
>TRBV9|many
ASSPMASGGGSYEQY
>TRBV29-1|NA
SVEDARGVGYGYT
>TRBV2|once
ASSLGGRFHEQF
>TRBV5-1|many
ASSLVAGPGANVLT
>TRBV5-8|NA
ASTIAILGAGGYT
>TRBV7-3|NA
ASSLAPGGEQY
>TRBV28|few
ASSPGLRFYEQY
>TRBV10-3|NA
AISEFRTVNQPQH
>TRBV29-1|NA
SVGTGWDEQY
>TRBV10-3|NA
AISESAQY
>TRBV24-1|many
ATSHSGPSEKLF
>TRBV20-1|NA
SARERGGDEQF
>TRBV6-6|NA
ASSWAPRGKDQPQH
>TRBV12-3/TRBV12-4|few
ASSSSTGSTEAF
>TRBV7-9|many
ASSLASDRGQGSVTGELF
>TRBV20-1|NA
SARDGTVMDTEAF
>TRBV20-1|many
SARDSVGRLNQPQH
>TRBV19|few
ASALGGAGNQPQH
>TRBV10-2|many
ASRAIAGGNYEQY
>TRBV6-5|few
ASSAIPLQGANQPQH
>TRBV29-1|NA
SIGLAGDRRGELF
>TRBV5-1|many
ASSPGRGPLMNTEAF
>TRBV25-1|NA
ASSELADEQY
>TRBV7-9|many
ASSPSGNTIY
>TRBV2|many
ASSEGLAGGSPLH
>TRBV7-8|many
ASSPREGLAIYEQY
>TRBV7-8|many
ASSFSTEQY
>TRBV5-8|many
ASSGLVSTQY
>TRBV7-9|NA
ASSPTGSSGSTIY
>TRBV2|once
ASFQNRGSTEAF
>TRBV7-9|NA
ASGAIPLGLYYEQY